This T cell receptor (beta chain) was sequenced during a study of HIV-infected patients and healthy controls. Study outcomes and limitations: HIV+ repertoires were severely depleted of MAIT alpha-chain CDR3s, unlike healthy controls.

cDNA was made from about 480 ng RNA using alpha and beta constant primers. Alpha and beta chain libraries were made separately by chain-specific third strand synthesis with multiplexing indices. TCRdb fed the 5' RACE reads into MiXCR, producing one record per CDR3 protein. The table shows approximately 25,000 distinct CDR3 sequences, with 7.5% to 10% occurring only once. No cell fractionation was done, so the repertoire covers all unsorted peripheral blood T cells. An approximately 2.5 ml peripheral blood sample was taken for RNA. The germline V gene encodes CDR1 MNHNY and CDR2 SVGAGI (reference sequence). The CDR3 runs 16 residues. The V and J ends lost 7 bases and 0 bases, in that order; junction bases with no gene match: 6. By share, this clonotype ranks as medium-sized. Its antigen is not identified.

The TCR originated in an adult in good health. The material sequenced was blood. The chain couples TRBV6-6 to TRBJ2-1, with TRBD2 matching 10 bases. CDR3 sequence reads: CASITGTSVSYNEQFF. DNA of the CDR3: TGTGCCAGCATAACCGGGACTAGCGTCTCCTACAATGAGCAGTTCTTC.